The 6 T cell receptor beta chains given below trace back to one sample, sequenced in a study of blood T cells in healthy people across ages. Combining a sample-barcoded 5' primer with a J-beta primer mix, a second PCR ran for roughly 7 to 12 cycles. TCRdb called the 5' RACE reads again in MiXCR, with one record for every CDR3 protein. The sample carries about 930,000 distinct CDR3 sequences, roughly 29% recorded once. The sample also formed part of further work on T cells of mothers and their children.

Sequences were obtained from blood. Receptor source: a woman aged 40 to 55 in good health.

This clonotype was detected a few times. The chain is built from TRBV12-3 or TRBV12-4 and TRBJ2-1, with TRBD1 as a possible D gene (6 bases). V was clipped by 5 bases and J by 2 bases, with 13 bases between them. The CDR3 covers 15 residues. For the CDR3, the DNA is TGTGCCAGCAGTGTATTGGGGACACCCTACAATGAGCAGTTCTTC. Translated: CASSVLGTPYNEQFF.

This clonotype came up a few times. The chain is built from TRBV4-3 and TRBJ1-2, with 10 bases aligning to TRBD1. The CDR3 consists of 14 residues. CDR1 LGHNA and CDR2 YSLEER come from the germline V gene. Unmatched junction bases numbered 10, after V lost 3 bases and J lost 12 bases. The CDR3: CASSQDGFDRGHTF. CDR3 DNA: TGCGCCAGCAGCCAGGATGGGTTTGACAGGGGGCACACCTTC.

CDR3 residues: CASNHRGGYEQYF. The CDR3 DNA reads TGTGCCAGCAACCACAGGGGGGGGTACGAGCAGTACTTC. The chain couples TRBV3-1 to TRBJ2-4; possible D gene TRBD1, 8 bases. The end of the DNA is better explained by TRBJ2-7, so the J call may be wrong. CDR1 and CDR2 (germline): LGHDT, YNNKEL (reference sequence). The CDR3 sequence is 13 residues long.

The gene calls are TRBV10-3 and TRBJ1-1; a possible D gene is TRBD1 (6 bases). CDR1 and CDR2 from the germline V gene are ENHRY and SYGVKD. The V gene lost 3 bases and the J gene lost 11 bases, with 16 bases spanning the gap. This CDR3 has 13 residues. CDR3 bases: TGTGCCATCAGTGAAGGTCAGGGGCCAGGGGCTTTCTTT. Its protein product is CAISEGQGPGAFF.

Concerning this clonotype itself: A much larger clone lies one base from this, so it may be a read error. J is TRBJ2-1 and V is TRBV7-2, with 7 bases aligning to TRBD1. Germline values: CDR1 SGHTA, CDR2 FQGNSA. The CDR3 consists of 18 residues. CDR3: CASSFEGATVMVYSEQFF. CDR3 DNA: TGTGCCAGCAGCTTTGAGGGGGCCACCGTAATGGTCTACAGTGAGCAGTTCTTC.

Only a few counts were recorded for this clonotype. This chain connects TRBV12-3 or TRBV12-4 to TRBJ2-7; 12 bases agree with TRBD2. This CDR3 has 14 amino acids. Unmatched junction bases numbered 5, after V lost 7 bases and J lost 4 bases. The DNA for the CDR3 is TGTGCCAGCACCCGACTAGCGGGGGCATACGAGCAGTACTTC. Its protein is CASTRLAGAYEQYF.